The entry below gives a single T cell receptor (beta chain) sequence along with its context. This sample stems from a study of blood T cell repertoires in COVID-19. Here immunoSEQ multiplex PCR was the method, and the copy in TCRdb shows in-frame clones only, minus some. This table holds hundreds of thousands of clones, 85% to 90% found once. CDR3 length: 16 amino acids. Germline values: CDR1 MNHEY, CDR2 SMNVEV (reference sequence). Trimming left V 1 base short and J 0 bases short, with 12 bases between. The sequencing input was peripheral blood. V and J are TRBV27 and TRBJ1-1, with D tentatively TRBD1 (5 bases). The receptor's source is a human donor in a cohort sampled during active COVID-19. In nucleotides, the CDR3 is TGTGCCAGCAGTTTATTCACAGGAGCCATGAACACTGAAGCTTTCTTT. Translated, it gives CASSLFTGAMNTEAFF.